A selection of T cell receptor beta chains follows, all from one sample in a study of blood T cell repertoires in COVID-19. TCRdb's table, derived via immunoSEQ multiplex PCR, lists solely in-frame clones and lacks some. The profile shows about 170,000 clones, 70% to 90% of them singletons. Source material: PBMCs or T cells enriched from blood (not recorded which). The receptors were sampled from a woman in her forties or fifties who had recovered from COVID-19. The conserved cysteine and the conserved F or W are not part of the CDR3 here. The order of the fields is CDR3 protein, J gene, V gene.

CDR3: SARDEGGYT
J: TRBJ1-2
V: TRBV20-1

CDR3: ASSTTGHNEQF
J: TRBJ2-1
V: TRBV5-1

CDR3: SAPLNEKLF
J: TRBJ1-4
V: TRBV20-1

CDR3: ASSSPGQLSGNTIY
J: TRBJ1-3
V: TRBV4-2

CDR3: ASSGTGILSEQF
J: TRBJ2-1
V: TRBV5-1

CDR3: ASRTRDQETQY
J: TRBJ2-5
V: TRBV5-4

CDR3: ASSSTTGTGAF
J: TRBJ1-1
V: TRBV27

CDR3: ASSFRAGGRYEQF
J: TRBJ2-1
V: TRBV7-2

CDR3: ASSQSLNTEAF
J: TRBJ1-1
V: TRBV4-1

CDR3: ASSLAGTTGNQPQH
J: TRBJ1-5
V: TRBV7-2

CDR3: ASSQTISTDTQY
J: TRBJ2-3
V: TRBV3-1/TRBV3-2

CDR3: ASSPRPGGDRAQY
J: TRBJ2-5
V: TRBV5-4

CDR3: ASSPAGQGEPQH
J: TRBJ1-5
V: TRBV7-8

CDR3: ASSLGQGYT
J: TRBJ1-2
V: TRBV12-3/TRBV12-4

CDR3: ASSEGHTNQPQH
J: TRBJ1-5
V: TRBV2

CDR3: ASSPGRVVEETQY
J: TRBJ2-5
V: TRBV11-3

CDR3: AISESTGWADTQY
J: TRBJ2-3
V: TRBV10-3

CDR3: ASSPDRDREETQY
J: TRBJ2-5
V: TRBV6-5

CDR3: ASSDFRAGSNQPQH
J: TRBJ1-5
V: TRBV2

CDR3: ASSLYSLPQETQY
J: TRBJ2-5
V: TRBV5-6

CDR3: ASSFGGGRMVEQF
J: TRBJ2-1
V: TRBV7-9

CDR3: ASTPAEGPNEQF
J: TRBJ2-1
V: TRBV19

CDR3: ASSEQGVWTEAF
J: TRBJ1-1
V: TRBV25-1

CDR3: ASSPGTASGNTIY
J: TRBJ1-3
V: TRBV18

CDR3: ASLAGGNQPQH
J: TRBJ1-5
V: TRBV6-5

CDR3: ADRQGGFLNGYT
J: TRBJ1-2
V: TRBV2